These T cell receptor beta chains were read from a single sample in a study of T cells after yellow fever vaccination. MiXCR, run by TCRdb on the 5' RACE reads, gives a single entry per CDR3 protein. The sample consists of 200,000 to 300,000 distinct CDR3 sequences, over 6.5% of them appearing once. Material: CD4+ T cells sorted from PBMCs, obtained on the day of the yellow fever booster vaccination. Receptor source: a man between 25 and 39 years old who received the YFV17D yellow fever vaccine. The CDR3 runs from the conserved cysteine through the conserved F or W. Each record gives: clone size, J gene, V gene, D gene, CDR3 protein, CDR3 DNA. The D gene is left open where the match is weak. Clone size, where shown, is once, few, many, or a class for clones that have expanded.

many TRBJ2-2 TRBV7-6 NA CASSLGIQKRGELFF TGTGCCAGCAGCTTAGGGATACAGAAGCGCGGGGAGCTGTTTTTT
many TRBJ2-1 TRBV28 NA CASRPRTVSYNEQFF TGTGCCAGCAGGCCAAGGACAGTTAGCTACAATGAGCAGTTCTTC
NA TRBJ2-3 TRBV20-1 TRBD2 CSAPSGRAGTDTQYF TGCAGTGCTCCCAGCGGGAGGGCGGGGACAGATACGCAGTATTTT
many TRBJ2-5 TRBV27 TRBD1 CASSSLGGSDRENFGTQYF TGTGCCAGCAGTTCGTTAGGAGGTAGTGACAGGGAAAATTTCGGGACCCAGTACTTC
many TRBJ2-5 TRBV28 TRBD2 CASSTTQLAQETQYF TGTGCCAGCAGCACGACCCAACTAGCGCAAGAGACCCAGTACTTC
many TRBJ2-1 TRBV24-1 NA CATSDSRYADDEQFF TGTGCCACCAGTGACTCTCGTTACGCGGACGATGAGCAGTTCTTC
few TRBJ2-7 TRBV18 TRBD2 CASSPGVTGGVGEQYF TGTGCCAGCTCACCAGGGGTGACGGGAGGGGTCGGCGAGCAGTACTTC
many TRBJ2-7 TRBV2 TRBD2 CASMSAGGTYEQYF TGTGCCAGCATGAGTGCGGGAGGAACCTACGAGCAGTACTTC
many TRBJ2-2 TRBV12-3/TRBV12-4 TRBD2 CASSLGGSPNTGELFF TGTGCCAGCAGTTTAGGCGGGAGCCCGAACACCGGGGAGCTGTTTTTT
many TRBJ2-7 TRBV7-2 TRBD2 CASSPQVTSGNEQYF TGTGCCAGCAGCCCCCAGGTGACTAGCGGAAACGAGCAGTACTTC
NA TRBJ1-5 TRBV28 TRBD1 CASITGTGGRGNQPQHF TGTGCCAGCATCACGGGGACAGGGGGCAGGGGCAATCAGCCCCAGCATTTT
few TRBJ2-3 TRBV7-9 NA CASSLVQHTDTQYF TGTGCCAGCAGCTTAGTTCAGCACACAGATACGCAGTATTTT